What follows are 24 T cell receptor beta chains derived from one specimen sequenced in a study of patients and donors after allogeneic stem cell transplantation. TCRdb re-derived calls from the RT-PCR reads in MiXCR, one entry per CDR3 protein. Among about 40,000 distinct CDR3 sequences listed, under 35% were seen once. Sequenced: blood, either unsorted or a sorted T cell fraction (not recorded which). The receptor set was obtained from a human donor who was either an allogeneic HSCT recipient or a stem cell or donor lymphocyte infusion donor (not recorded which). It is not recorded whose cells these are; they may come from a transplant donor.

V is TRBV28 and J is TRBJ2-2; D is perhaps TRBD1 or TRBD2 (5 bases each). Trimming removed 0 bases from V and 5 bases from J, with 10 bases in between. The CDR3 totals 15 residues. Germline V gives CDR1 MDHEN, CDR2 SYDVKM. CDR3 amino acids: CASSLWGDETGELFF. The CDR3 DNA follows: TGTGCCAGCAGTTTATGGGGGGACGAGACCGGGGAGCTGTTTTTT.

This clonotype has a count of ten or more. The chain combines TRBV4-3 with TRBJ1-1; D gene ambiguous. V was pared by 0 bases and J by 3 bases, with 11 bases between. CDR1 LGHNA and CDR2 YSLEER come from the germline V gene. The CDR3 runs to 15 residues. This CDR3 is CASSQDRVGYTEAFF. The CDR3 DNA reads TGCGCCAGCAGCCAAGATCGAGTGGGGTACACTGAAGCTTTCTTT.

The chain uses TRBV6-4 and TRBJ2-1; 10 nucleotides agree with TRBD2. In germline, CDR1 is MRHNA, CDR2 SNTAGT. Unmatched junction bases numbered 4, after V lost 2 bases and J lost 6 bases. CDR3 size: 15 residues. The CDR3 reads CASSDLAGVSNEQFF. As DNA, the CDR3 is TGTGCCAGCAGTGACCTAGCGGGAGTTAGCAATGAGCAGTTCTTC.

This sequence joins TRBV29-1 and TRBJ2-3; possibly TRBD2 for D (6 bases). This CDR3 contains 14 residues. V gave up 7 bases and J gave up 4 bases, with 18 bases separating them. Germline assignment: CDR1 SQVTM and CDR2 ANQGSEA. CDR3 in amino acids: CSGETRNSADTQYF. CDR3 DNA: TGCAGCGGCGAGACTAGGAATAGCGCAGATACGCAGTATTTT.

This clonotype was detected only a few times. The chain couples TRBV3-1 to TRBJ2-1, with D uncertain. V was clipped by 4 bases and J by 0 bases, with 7 bases between them. CDR1 and CDR2 (germline): LGHDT, YNNKEL (reference sequence). The CDR3 has 14 residues. The CDR3 region has the DNA TGTGCCAGCAGCCCGAGGAGCTCCTACAATGAGCAGTTCTTC. This gives the protein CASSPRSSYNEQFF.

Points on this clonotype: Relative to the germline gene, one junction end is altered; a read error may explain this. The rearrangement links TRBV7-7 to TRBJ2-1; 7 bases map to TRBD2. The CDR3 extends over 14 amino acids. CDR1 is SSHAT, CDR2 FNYEAQ, per germline (reference sequence). For the CDR3, the DNA is TGTGCTAGCAGCTTTGGACTAGAATACAATGAGCAGTTCTTC. As protein: CASSFGLEYNEQFF.

This clonotype came up a few times. The V gene is TRBV2, the J gene TRBJ1-1; weak D call: TRBD1 (5 bases). V was trimmed by 8 bases and J by 4 bases, leaving 17 bases between them. There are 14 residues in the CDR3. The germline V gene encodes CDR1 SNHLY and CDR2 FYNNEI. CDR3 coding DNA: TGTGCCAGCTGGGGGGACGGCCGGGGCACTGAAGCTTTCTTT. Protein: CASWGDGRGTEAFF.

This clonotype appeared a single time. Here the CDR3 DNA reads TGCGCCAGCAGCCGGGGGGACAACCGAGCCAAAAACATTCAGTACTTC. Its translation: CASSRGDNRAKNIQYF. V and J are TRBV5-1 and TRBJ2-4, with D perhaps matching TRBD2 (7 bases). V was pared by 4 bases and J by 0 bases, with 14 bases between. CDR1 and CDR2 (germline): SGHRS, YFSETQ. The CDR3 has 16 residues. Variable domain in full (rest from reference TRBV5-1 and TRBJ2-4): KAGVTQTPRYLIKTRGQQVTLSCSPISGHRSVSWYQQTPGQGLQFLFEYFSETQRNKGNFPGRFSGRQFSNSRSEMNVSTLELGDSALYLCASSRGDNRAKNIQYFGAGTRLSVL.

This clonotype was observed a few times. The genes are TRBV7-8 and TRBJ1-5, with 8 bases fitting TRBD1. Germline values: CDR1 SGHVS, CDR2 FQNEAQ. This CDR3 comprises 20 residues. V gave up 5 bases and J gave up 1 base; unmatched junction bases: 19. The CDR3 loop is CASSQSMAWQGARSNQPQHF. The CDR3 DNA sequence: TGTGCCAGCAGCCAAAGTATGGCGTGGCAGGGGGCTCGGAGCAATCAGCCCCAGCATTTT.

This chain connects TRBV27 to TRBJ1-5, with 7 bases matching TRBD1. The ends lost 6 bases at V and 2 bases at J; junction bases unmatched: 13. The CDR3 sequence is 17 residues long. CDR1 and CDR2 (germline): MNHEY, SMNVEV (reference sequence). The CDR3 DNA reads TGTGCCAGCAGCAGAACCTCCCCAACAGGGGGCAATCAGCCCCAGCATTTT. It codes for CASSRTSPTGGNQPQHF.

This chain connects TRBV28 to TRBJ2-7; 8 bases map to TRBD1. After removal of 6 bases from V and 2 bases from J, the junction contained 9 bases not matched to a gene. Germline CDR1 MDHEN, CDR2 SYDVKM. The CDR3 contains 15 residues. CDR3: CASSQTRGRTYEQYF. CDR3 in DNA: TGTGCCAGCAGCCAGACCAGGGGGCGGACCTACGAGCAGTACTTC.

The table lists this clonotype with a few counts. This chain links TRBV4-1 with TRBJ1-2; 9 bases map to TRBD1. CDR1 and CDR2 from the germline V gene are MGHRA and YSYEKL. This CDR3 region has 14 residues. Trimming took 4 bases from V and 8 from J; bases not matched to a gene: 8. The CDR3 DNA reads as TGCGCCAGCAGCCCCGGACAGGGGACCATCGGCTACACCTTC. It translates to CASSPGQGTIGYTF.

This chain connects TRBV12-3 or TRBV12-4 to TRBJ2-3; D not certain. The CDR3 sequence is 16 residues long. V was trimmed by 6 bases and J by 3 bases, leaving 19 bases between them. The DNA of the CDR3 is TGTGCCAGCAGGTCCTCAACGGCTCTACGGACAGATACGCAGTATTTT. Protein product: CASRSSTALRTDTQYF.

In this sample, this clonotype turned up many times. The gene calls are TRBV12-3 or TRBV12-4 and TRBJ1-1, with a tentative D call TRBD1 (5 bases). The length of the CDR3 is 12 residues. The ends were cut back, 7 bases at V and 12 bases at J, with 18 bases in the middle. The CDR3 DNA reads as TGTGCCAGCACCTTATGGGACTTAGGGACTTTCTTT. It yields the protein CASTLWDLGTFF.

This clonotype was observed many times. The V gene is TRBV20-1, the J gene TRBJ1-2; D might be TRBD1 (5 bases). Per germline, CDR1 DFQATT and CDR2 SNEGSKA (reference sequence). There are 13 residues in the CDR3. CDR3 region: CGHDRLGDYGYTF. The CDR3 DNA is TGCGGTCACGACCGCCTAGGGGACTATGGCTACACCTTC.

This rearrangement joins TRBV18 to TRBJ2-5, with a weak D call TRBD2 (6 bases). The V and J ends lost 0 bases and 8 bases respectively, with 13 bases between them. The CDR3 spans 14 residues. Germline V CDR1 and CDR2: KGHSH, LQKENI. Written as DNA, the CDR3 is TGTGCCAGCTCACCACCGACTAGGTCTGAAACCCAGTACTTC. Translating it yields CASSPPTRSETQYF.

This clonotype was recorded many times. The chain carries TRBV6-5 and TRBJ1-5, with a weak D call TRBD1 (6 bases). V dropped 6 bases and J dropped 4 bases, with 16 bases sitting between them. The CDR3 has 15 amino acids. Germline loops: CDR1 MNHEY, CDR2 SVGAGI. The CDR3 sequence: CASRSRQTGNQPQHF. CDR3 nucleotides: TGTGCCAGCAGATCCCGGCAAACAGGGAATCAGCCCCAGCATTTT.

The rearrangement uses TRBV18 and TRBJ2-1; D gene unclear. This CDR3 contains 12 residues. Germline V gives CDR1 KGHSH, CDR2 LQKENI. With 4 bases removed from V and 4 bases from J, the gap between germline ends came to 5 bases. This CDR3 is CASSQLYNEQFF. As DNA, the CDR3 is TGTGCCAGCTCACAACTGTACAATGAGCAGTTCTTC.

The chain links TRBV4-1 to TRBJ2-2; D is ambiguous. The CDR3 sequence is 13 residues long. V was clipped by 1 base and J by 4 bases, with 4 bases between them. Germline V gene data show CDR1 as MGHRA and CDR2 as YSYEKL. DNA of the CDR3: TGCGCCAGCAGCCAAGTTAGCACCGGGGAGCTGTTTTTT. Protein product: CASSQVSTGELFF.

The V gene is TRBV6-5, the J gene TRBJ2-4; D possibly corresponds to TRBD1 (5 bases). The CDR3 sequence is 16 residues long. V was trimmed by 0 bases and J by 2 bases, leaving 11 bases between them. CDR1 is MNHEY, CDR2 SVGAGI, per germline. The CDR3 region is CASSYSNTGSKNIQYF. The CDR3 bases are TGTGCCAGCAGTTACTCGAACACAGGTTCCAAAAACATTCAGTACTTC.

The chain combines TRBV9 with TRBJ2-3; D gene uncertain. Trimming cost V 4 bases and J 0 bases, with 9 bases left between them. There are 14 residues in the CDR3. Germline CDR1 reads SGDLS; CDR2 reads YYNGEE. The CDR3 DNA reads TGTGCCAGCAGCCCCAGAATTAGCACAGATACGCAGTATTTT. Encoded protein: CASSPRISTDTQYF.

The table lists this clonotype with a few counts. The chain links TRBV5-1 to TRBJ2-5; 7 bases are a match to TRBD2. J lost 5 bases, V lost 2 bases, and 6 bases had no gene match. Germline CDR1 and CDR2: SGHRS and YFSETQ. The CDR3 has 14 residues. This CDR3 is CASSFQSGTETQYF. CDR3 in DNA: TGCGCCAGCAGCTTCCAAAGCGGGACCGAGACCCAGTACTTC.

The CDR3 DNA is TGCAGTGCCCGACTGGCGGGCAGCACAGATACGCAGTATTTT. Amino acid sequence: CSARLAGSTDTQYF. V and J are TRBV20-1 and TRBJ2-3, with a tentative D call TRBD2 (5 bases). The germline V gene has CDR1 DFQATT and CDR2 SNEGSKA (reference sequence). V was cut by 6 bases and J by 0 bases, with 13 bases left in between. The CDR3 loop spans 14 amino acids.

This clonotype appeared a few times. This chain joins TRBV9 and TRBJ2-6; 14 nucleotides match TRBD2. Germline values: CDR1 SGDLS, CDR2 YYNGEE. The CDR3 length is 19 residues. Trimming took 0 bases from V and 2 from J; bases not matched to a gene: 4. CDR3 residues: CASSVETSGRGTGANVLTF. The CDR3 DNA is TGTGCCAGCAGCGTAGAGACTAGCGGGAGGGGAACTGGGGCCAACGTCCTGACTTTC.